This T cell receptor beta chain was sequenced during a study of blood T cell repertoires in COVID-19. This CDR3 region has 15 residues. V shed 3 bases, J shed 10 bases, and the junction held 6 bases outside the gene matches. Germline CDR1 reads SGHRS; CDR2 reads YFSETQ. Assay: immunoSEQ multiplex PCR; the TCRdb copy retains only in-frame clones and omits some. This table has about 250,000 clones, roughly 88% appearing once. The sequence came from a woman of 80 years or more with COVID-19, enrolled during active disease. The chain links TRBV5-1 to TRBJ1-6; 11 bases match TRBD1. The sequencing input was peripheral blood. The CDR3 bases are TGCGCCAGCAGCTCCGGGACAGGGGGTCAGTCACCCCTCCACTTT. Translation gives CASSSGTGGQSPLHF.